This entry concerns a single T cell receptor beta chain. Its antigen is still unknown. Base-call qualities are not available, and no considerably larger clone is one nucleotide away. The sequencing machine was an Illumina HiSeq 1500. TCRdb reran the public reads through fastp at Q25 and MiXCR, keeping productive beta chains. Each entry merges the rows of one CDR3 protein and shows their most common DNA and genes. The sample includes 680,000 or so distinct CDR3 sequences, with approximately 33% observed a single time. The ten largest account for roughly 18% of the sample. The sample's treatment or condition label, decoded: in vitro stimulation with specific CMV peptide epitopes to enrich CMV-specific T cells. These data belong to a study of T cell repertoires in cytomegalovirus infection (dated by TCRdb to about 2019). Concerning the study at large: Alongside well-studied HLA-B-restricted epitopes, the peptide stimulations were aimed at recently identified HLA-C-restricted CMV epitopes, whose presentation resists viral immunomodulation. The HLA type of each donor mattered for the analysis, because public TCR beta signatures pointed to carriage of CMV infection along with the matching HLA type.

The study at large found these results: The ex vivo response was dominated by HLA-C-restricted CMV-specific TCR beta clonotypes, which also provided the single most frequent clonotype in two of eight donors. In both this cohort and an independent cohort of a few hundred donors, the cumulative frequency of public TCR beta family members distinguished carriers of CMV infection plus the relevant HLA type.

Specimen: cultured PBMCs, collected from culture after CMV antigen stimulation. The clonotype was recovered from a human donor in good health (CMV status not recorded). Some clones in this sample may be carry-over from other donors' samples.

The CDR3 is CASSVRDRGREQFF. The nucleotide sequence reads as follows: TGTGCCAGCAGCGTCCGGGACAGGGGGCGTGAGCAGTTCTTC. The chain was built from TRBV7-9 and TRBJ2-1, with 12 bases in between that match TRBD1. The CDR3 holds 14 amino acids from the cysteine to the phenylalanine. The DNA shown is the 42-base CDR3, in frame from base 1. The germline V and J ends show losses of 5 bases and 9 bases respectively, and no gene match explains 5 bases of the junction. CDR1 and CDR2 are drawn from the germline V gene (reference sequence): SEHNR, FQNEAQ.